The clone carrying this T cell receptor beta chain was recorded a few times. The CDR3 regions of TCR beta were amplified from RNA transcripts. HTBI primers were employed in a first-round RT-PCR of the TCR CDR3. TCRdb reanalysed the multiplex PCR reads using MiXCR and keeps one entry per CDR3 protein. This sample has approximately 600,000 distinct CDR3 sequences, with around 21% found just once. The germline CDR1 and CDR2 sequences are DFQATT and SNEGSKA (reference sequence). The CDR3 has 18 residues. The V end lost 6 bases, the J end lost 3 bases, and 30 bases lay between the germline ends. Clinical symptoms, serum thyroxine, TRAb, thyroid ultrasound and orbital computed tomography informed diagnoses. The entry originates in a study of T cells in Graves' hyperthyroidism and ophthalmopathy.

This clonotype originated in a man younger than 45 with Graves' ophthalmopathy. The source material was blood. J is TRBJ2-7 and V is TRBV20-1, with D perhaps matching TRBD2 (9 bases). CDR3 in amino acids: CSALTGGVAGGPGYEQYF. As DNA, the CDR3 is TGCAGTGCATTAACAGGGGGAGTGGCGGGAGGGCCTGGCTACGAGCAGTACTTC.